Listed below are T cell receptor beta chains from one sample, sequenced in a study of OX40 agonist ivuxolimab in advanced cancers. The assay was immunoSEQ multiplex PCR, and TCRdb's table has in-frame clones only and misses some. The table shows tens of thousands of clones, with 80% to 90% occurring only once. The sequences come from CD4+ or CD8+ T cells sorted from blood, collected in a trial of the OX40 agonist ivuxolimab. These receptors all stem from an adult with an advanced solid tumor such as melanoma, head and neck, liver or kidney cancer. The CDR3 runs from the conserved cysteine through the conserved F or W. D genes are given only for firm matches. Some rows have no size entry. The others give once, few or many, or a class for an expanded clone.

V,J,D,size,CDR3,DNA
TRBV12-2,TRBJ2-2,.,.,CASRLALGKNTGELFF,TGTGCAAGTCGCTTAGCGCTCGGAAAGAACACCGGGGAGCTGTTTTTT
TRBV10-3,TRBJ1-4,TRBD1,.,CAISESGQGAEKLFF,TGTGCCATCAGTGAGTCGGGACAGGGGGCCGAAAAACTGTTTTTT
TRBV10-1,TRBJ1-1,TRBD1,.,CASSDPGQGNTEAFF,TGCGCCAGCAGTGACCCTGGACAGGGGAACACTGAAGCTTTCTTT
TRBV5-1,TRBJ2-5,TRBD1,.,CASSPRTGALIETQYF,TGCGCCAGCAGCCCAAGGACAGGGGCATTGATTGAGACCCAGTACTTC
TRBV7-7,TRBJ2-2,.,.,CASSLGAAYTGELFF,TGTGCTAGCAGCTTAGGGGCGGCATACACCGGGGAGCTGTTTTTT
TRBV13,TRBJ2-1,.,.,CASSILLGKQFF,TGTGCCAGCAGCATTTTACTGGGAAAGCAGTTCTTC
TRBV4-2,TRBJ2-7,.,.,CASSPVGQRTYEQYF,TGTGCCAGCAGCCCGGTGGGGCAGCGGACCTACGAGCAGTACTTC
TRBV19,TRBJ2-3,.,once,CASSIRVGSSDTQYF,TGTGCCAGTAGTATAAGAGTGGGTAGCTCAGATACGCAGTATTTT
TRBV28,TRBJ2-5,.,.,CASSLEETQYF,TGTGCCAGCAGTCTAGAAGAGACCCAGTACTTC
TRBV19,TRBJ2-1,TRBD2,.,CASREGTSGGHNEQFF,TGTGCCAGTAGGGAAGGGACTAGCGGGGGCCACAATGAGCAGTTCTTC
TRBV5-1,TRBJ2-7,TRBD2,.,CASSLGGLAGAEQYF,TGCGCCAGCAGCCTAGGAGGACTAGCGGGAGCCGAGCAGTACTTC
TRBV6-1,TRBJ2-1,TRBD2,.,CASTPGGGRANEQFF,TGTGCCAGCACCCCAGGAGGCGGGAGGGCCAATGAGCAGTTCTTC
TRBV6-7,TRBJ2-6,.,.,CASSVLGYLQSRANVLTF,TGTGCCAGCAGTGTGCTGGGCTATTTACAAAGTCGGGCCAACGTCCTGACTTTC
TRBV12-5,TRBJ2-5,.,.,CASASRGAETQYF,TGTGCTAGTGCCTCCCGTGGGGCAGAGACCCAGTACTTC
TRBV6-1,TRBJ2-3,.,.,CASSQNLATDTQYF,TGTGCCAGCAGTCAAAACCTAGCAACAGATACGCAGTATTTT
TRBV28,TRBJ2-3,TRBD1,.,CASSSTRDRVGDTQYF,TGTGCCAGCAGTTCTACCCGGGACAGGGTGGGAGATACGCAGTATTTT
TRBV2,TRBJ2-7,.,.,CASSATSYEQYF,TGTGCCAGCAGTGCGACTTCCTACGAGCAGTACTTC
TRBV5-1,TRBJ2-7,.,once,CASSLGQQYEQYF,TGCGCCAGCAGCTTGGGGCAGCAATACGAGCAGTACTTC
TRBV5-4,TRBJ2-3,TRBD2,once,CASSLREGHEDTQYF,TGTGCCAGCAGCTTGCGGGAGGGCCACGAAGATACGCAGTATTTT
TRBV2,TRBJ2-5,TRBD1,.,CASSTGGRWETQYF,TGTGCCAGCAGCACAGGGGGACGGTGGGAGACCCAGTACTTC
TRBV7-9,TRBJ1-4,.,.,CASSLGADPTNEKLFF,TGTGCCAGCAGCTTAGGCGCAGATCCAACTAATGAAAAACTGTTTTTT
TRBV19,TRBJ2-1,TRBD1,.,CASSINRGDEQFF,TGTGCCAGTAGTATAAACAGGGGCGATGAGCAGTTCTTC
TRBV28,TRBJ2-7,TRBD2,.,CASSYMGGGYEQYF,TGTGCCAGCAGCTACATGGGCGGGGGGTACGAGCAGTACTTC
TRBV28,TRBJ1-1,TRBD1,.,CASSRGDRAVTEAFF,TGTGCCAGCAGTCGCGGGGACAGGGCGGTCACTGAAGCTTTCTTT
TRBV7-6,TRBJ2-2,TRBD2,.,CASSLGGLAGDDTGELFF,TGTGCCAGCAGCTTAGGGGGACTAGCGGGAGATGACACCGGGGAGCTGTTTTTT
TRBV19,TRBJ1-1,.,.,CAISQGLNTEAFF,TGTGCCATCTCACAGGGCTTGAACACTGAAGCTTTCTTT
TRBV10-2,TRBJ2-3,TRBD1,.,CASSQQGDTQYF,TGCGCCAGCAGCCAACAGGGGGATACGCAGTATTTT
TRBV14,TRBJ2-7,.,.,CASSRDLVYEQYF,TGTGCCAGCAGCCGGGACTTGGTCTACGAGCAGTACTTC
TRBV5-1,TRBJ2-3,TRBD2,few,CASSLFGGASGTTDTQYF,TGCGCCAGCAGCTTGTTCGGAGGGGCTAGCGGGACCACAGATACGCAGTATTTT
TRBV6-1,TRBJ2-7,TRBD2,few,CASSEPPSGRAHEQYF,TGTGCCAGCAGTGAGCCCCCTAGCGGGAGGGCCCACGAGCAGTACTTC
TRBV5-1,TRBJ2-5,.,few,CASSTSDGPGETQYF,TGCGCCAGCAGCACCTCCGACGGGCCCGGGGAGACCCAGTACTTC
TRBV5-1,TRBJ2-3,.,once,CASRGGRAFQTDTQYF,TGCGCCAGCAGGGGAGGTCGGGCCTTCCAAACAGATACGCAGTATTTT
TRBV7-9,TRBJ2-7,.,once,CASSSFGSAFSYEQYF,TGTGCCAGCAGCTCCTTCGGTAGCGCCTTCTCCTACGAGCAGTACTTC
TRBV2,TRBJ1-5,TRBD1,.,CASSEGQGAHSNQPQHF,TGTGCCAGCAGTGAAGGACAGGGGGCCCATAGCAATCAGCCCCAGCATTTT
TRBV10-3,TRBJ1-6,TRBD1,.,CAIRRDSANSPLHF,TGTGCCATCAGACGGGACAGCGCTAATTCACCCCTCCACTTT
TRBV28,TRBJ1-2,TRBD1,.,CASSLHPGQGSGYTF,TGTGCCAGCAGTTTGCATCCGGGACAGGGCTCCGGCTACACCTTC
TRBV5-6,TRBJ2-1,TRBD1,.,CASSLMSQGMQFF,TGTGCCAGCAGCTTGATGTCACAGGGGATGCAGTTCTTC
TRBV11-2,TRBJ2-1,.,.,CASSLDRLELNEQFF,TGTGCCAGCAGCTTAGATCGACTAGAGCTGAATGAGCAGTTCTTC
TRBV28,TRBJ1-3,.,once,CASRTQDSGNTIYF,TGTGCCAGCAGAACCCAGGATTCTGGAAACACCATATATTTT